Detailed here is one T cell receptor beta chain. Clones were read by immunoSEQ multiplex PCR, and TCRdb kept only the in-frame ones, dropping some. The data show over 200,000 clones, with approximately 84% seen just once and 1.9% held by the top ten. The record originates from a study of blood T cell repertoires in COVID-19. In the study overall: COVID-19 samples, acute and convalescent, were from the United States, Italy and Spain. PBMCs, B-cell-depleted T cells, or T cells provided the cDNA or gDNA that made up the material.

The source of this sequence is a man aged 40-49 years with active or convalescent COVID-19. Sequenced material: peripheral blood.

The DNA of the CDR3 is TGTGCCCCCAGAGGCGGCCCACAATACAATGAGCAGTTCTTC. It is translated as CAPRGGPQYNEQFF. This sequence joins TRBV28 and TRBJ2-1; D is unresolved. Trimming shortened V by 11 bases and J by 4 bases, and 18 bases separated the two germline ends. This CDR3 has 14 amino acids. In germline, CDR1 is MDHEN, CDR2 SYDVKM.